The next 30 T cell receptor beta chains were all read from a single sample in a study of blood T cells in healthy people across ages. Alongside a J-beta primer mix, a sample-barcoded 5' primer served in a second PCR lasting about 6 to 11 cycles. TCRdb analysed the 5' RACE reads with MiXCR anew, one entry per CDR3 protein. The data hold fewer than 950,000 distinct CDR3 sequences, with approximately 35% observed a single time. The specimen was blood. These receptors all stem from a man aged 18 to 30 in good health.

The V call is TRBV7-2, the J call TRBJ2-5; D possibly matches TRBD1 or TRBD2 (5 bases each). Germline-derived CDR1 and CDR2 are SGHTA and FQGNSA. The CDR3 covers 12 residues. Trimming stripped 5 bases from V and 11 bases from J, with 15 bases between. Here the CDR3 reads CASSLPVGEQYF. The CDR3 DNA reads as TGTGCCAGCAGCCTCCCGGTGGGGGAGCAGTACTTC. Using reference TRBV7-2 and TRBJ2-5 for the parts outside the CDR3, the full variable domain is GAGVSQSPSNKVTEKGKDVELRCDPISGHTALYWYRQSLGQGLEFLIYFQGNSAPDKSGLPSDRFSAERTGGSVSTLTIQRTQQEDSAVYLCASSLPVGEQYFGPGTRLLVL.

The chain employs TRBV2 and TRBJ1-4, with D possibly matching TRBD1 (6 bases). The germline V gene has CDR1 SNHLY and CDR2 FYNNEI. V dropped 6 bases and J dropped 0 bases, with 11 bases sitting between them. The CDR3 is made up of 15 amino acids. The CDR3 is CASSPWTATNEKLFF. The CDR3 coding sequence is TGTGCCAGCAGCCCCTGGACAGCAACTAATGAAAAACTGTTTTTT. Filled out from reference TRBV2 and TRBJ1-4, the complete variable domain reads EPEVTQTPSHQVTQMGQEVILRCVPISNHLYFYWYRQILGQKVEFLVSFYNNEISEKSEIFDDQFSVERPDGSNFTLKIRSTKLEDSAMYFCASSPWTATNEKLFFGSGTQLSVL.

This CDR3 is CASSQATGLVAEAFF. The CDR3 coding sequence is TGCGCCAGCAGCCAAGCGACAGGTTTGGTCGCTGAAGCTTTCTTT. The genes are TRBV4-1 and TRBJ1-1; tentatively, D is TRBD1 (6 bases). V lost 1 base and J lost 6, with 15 bases in between. Germline V CDR1 and CDR2: MGHRA, YSYEKL. The CDR3 is 15 residues long.

This clonotype was seen ten or more times. The chain links TRBV12-3 or TRBV12-4 to TRBJ1-5; 8 bases fit TRBD1. V was clipped by 5 bases and J by 4 bases; unmatched bases: 7. The CDR3 contains 15 residues. The CDR3: CASSPSGQANQPQHF. The CDR3 DNA follows: TGTGCCAGCAGTCCCTCGGGACAGGCAAATCAGCCCCAGCATTTT.

The rearrangement joins TRBV29-1 to TRBJ1-1; D gene ambiguous. The V gene lost 6 bases and the J gene lost 1 base, with 12 bases spanning the gap. The length of the CDR3 is 13 residues. Per the germline V gene, CDR1 is SQVTM and CDR2 is ANQGSEA. The CDR3 sequence: CSVPPAANTEAFF. The CDR3, as DNA: TGCAGCGTCCCCCCGGCAGCGAACACTGAAGCTTTCTTT.

This chain links TRBV7-6 with TRBJ2-7, with D perhaps assigned TRBD1 or TRBD2 (5 bases each). In germline, CDR1 is SGHVS, CDR2 FNYEAQ. CDR3 length equals 16 residues. The V end lost 6 bases, the J end lost 7 bases, and 25 bases lay between the germline ends. In DNA form, the CDR3 reads TGTGCCAGCAGTTCTTACCCACAGGACTCGGCAAGGGAGCAGTACTTC. This translates into CASSSYPQDSAREQYF.

The chain employs TRBV7-2 and TRBJ2-2, with 8 bases lining up with TRBD2. Germline CDR1 and CDR2: SGHTA and FQGNSA. This CDR3 region has 16 residues. V shed 4 bases, J shed 2 bases, and the junction held 6 bases outside the gene matches. CDR3: CASSYEAGANTGELFF. Written as DNA, the CDR3 is TGTGCCAGCAGCTACGAAGCGGGGGCTAACACCGGGGAGCTGTTTTTT.

The chain employs TRBV29-1 and TRBJ1-5; D is possibly TRBD1 (5 bases). Germline V gene lookup returns CDR1 SQVTM and CDR2 ANQGSEA. V was shortened by 4 bases and J by 2 bases, with 15 bases between the two germline ends. The CDR3 totals 15 residues. CDR3 coding DNA: TGCAGCGTTGCCGAGGGGCTTTTGGGCAATCAGCCCCAGCATTTT. It codes for CSVAEGLLGNQPQHF.

This chain links TRBV5-6 with TRBJ2-3, with a possible D match to TRBD1 (6 bases). Germline V gene sequence: CDR1 SGHDT, CDR2 YYEEEE. Trimming stripped 4 bases from V and 0 bases from J, with 15 bases between. CDR3 length equals 16 residues. The CDR3 here is CASSIRRDTSTDTQYF. The CDR3 DNA follows: TGTGCCAGCAGCATACGCCGGGACACGAGCACAGATACGCAGTATTTT. The entire variable domain, with the rest obtained from reference TRBV5-6 and TRBJ2-3, is as follows: DAGVTQSPTHLIKTRGQQVTLRCSPKSGHDTVSWYQQALGQGPQFIFQYYEEEERQRGNFPDRFSGHQFPNYSSELNVNALLLGDSALYLCASSIRRDTSTDTQYFGPGTRLTVL.

The gene calls are TRBV21-1 and TRBJ1-1; TRBD1 is taken as the D call from the table, unchecked against the DNA. TRBV21-1 is listed as a pseudogene. The CDR3 loop spans 18 amino acids. The CDR3 nucleotides read TGTGCCAGCAGCAAAAACTCGGATCAGGCCCCCATGAACACTGAAGCTTTCTTT. This translates into CASSKNSDQAPMNTEAFF.

This clonotype occurred a few times. The chain carries TRBV20-1 and TRBJ2-3, with 9 bases fitting TRBD2. The CDR3 is made up of 16 amino acids. Trimming removed 0 bases from V and 2 bases from J; junction bases left unmatched: 6. CDR1 and CDR2 (germline): DFQATT, SNEGSKA (reference sequence). The CDR3 spells CSARDSGGPSTDTQYF. DNA of the CDR3: TGCAGTGCTAGAGATAGCGGGGGACCCTCCACAGATACGCAGTATTTT.

There are many counts of this clonotype. V usage is TRBV18 and J usage is TRBJ2-5; a weak D match, TRBD2 (5 bases). The germline CDR1 and CDR2 sequences are KGHSH and LQKENI. This CDR3 region has 14 residues. The V end was cut by 4 bases, the J end by 7 bases, with 16 bases between. CDR3 DNA: TGTGCCAGCTCACGGGGTTCGAGTGGAGGGACCCAGTACTTC. It specifies CASSRGSSGGTQYF.

In its sample, this clonotype was seen many times. The J gene is TRBJ2-1, the V gene TRBV5-1; 7 bases fit TRBD2. The germline V gene encodes CDR1 SGHRS and CDR2 YFSETQ. V was clipped by 2 bases and J by 3 bases; unmatched bases: 8. This CDR3 comprises 16 residues. The CDR3 region has the DNA TGCGCCAGCAGCTTTGGACTAGAAAACAACTACAATGAGCAGTTCTTC. Its translation is CASSFGLENNYNEQFF.

The table lists this clonotype with a few counts. The V and J genes are TRBV13 and TRBJ2-3; 10 bases map to TRBD2. Germline loops: CDR1 PRHDT, CDR2 FYEKMQ (reference sequence). CDR3 length: 13 residues. V shed 7 bases and J 5 bases; nucleotides not matched to a gene: 3. CDR3 residues: CASKERGGDTQYF. The CDR3 DNA reads TGTGCCAGCAAGGAGCGGGGGGGAGATACGCAGTATTTT. Together with reference TRBV13 and TRBJ2-3, the CDR3 gives the full variable domain: AAGVIQSPRHLIKEKRETATLKCYPIPRHDTVYWYQQGPGQDPQFLISFYEKMQSDKGSIPDRFSAQQFSDYHSELNMSSLELGDSALYFCASKERGGDTQYFGPGTRLTVL.

This clonotype was observed a few times. This chain links TRBV9 with TRBJ1-4, with 9 bases lining up with TRBD1. Germline V gene data show CDR1 as SGDLS and CDR2 as YYNGEE. This CDR3 is built from 19 residues. J lost 8 bases, V lost 4 bases, and 21 bases had no gene match. CDR3 amino acids: CASSNRGTGRIGVWEKLFF. CDR3 DNA sequence: TGTGCCAGCAGCAACCGAGGGACAGGGAGGATCGGGGTATGGGAAAAACTGTTTTTT.

This clonotype was recorded at least ten times. CDR3 region: CASSESPGQGINEQFF. The CDR3 coding sequence is TGTGCCAGCAGTGAGTCCCCGGGACAGGGAATCAATGAGCAGTTCTTC. The J gene is TRBJ2-1, the V gene TRBV6-4; 9 bases agree with TRBD1. CDR1 is MRHNA, CDR2 SNTAGT, per germline. V lost 3 bases to trimming and J lost 6 bases; unmatched junction nucleotides: 9. The CDR3 runs 16 residues.

This chain joins TRBV10-3 and TRBJ2-3, with 10 nucleotides matching TRBD2. With V trimmed by 3 bases and J by 2 bases, 5 bases remained unmatched. The CDR3 contains 16 residues. Per germline, CDR1 ENHRY and CDR2 SYGVKD. The CDR3 DNA is TGTGCCATCAGTGAAACTAGCGGGGTACACACAGATACGCAGTATTTT. Translation: CAISETSGVHTDTQYF.

The V call is TRBV6-2 or TRBV6-3, the J call TRBJ2-3; no reliable D call. The V gene lost 0 bases and the J gene lost 2 bases, with 6 bases spanning the gap. Germline CDR1 and CDR2: MNHEY and SVGEGT. The CDR3 is 14 residues long. For the CDR3, the DNA is TGTGCCAGCAGTTACTCGAGATTCACAGATACGCAGTATTTT. It translates to CASSYSRFTDTQYF.

Points on this clonotype: A much bigger clone sits one base away, suggesting this may be a read error. The V and J genes are TRBV7-7 and TRBJ2-1; perhaps D is TRBD1 or TRBD2 (6 bases each). The CDR3 length is 13 residues. Trimming took 4 bases from V and 7 from J, leaving 11 bases between them. CDR1 is SSHAT, CDR2 FNYEAQ, per germline (reference sequence). Written as DNA, the CDR3 is TGTGCCAGCAGCTGTCGGGGGCAAAATGAGCAGTTCTTC. This encodes CASSCRGQNEQFF.

There are a few counts of this clonotype. J is TRBJ2-3 and V is TRBV2; a weak D match, TRBD2 (6 bases). This CDR3 comprises 14 residues. Trimming took 0 bases from V and 4 from J, leaving 8 bases between them. The germline V gene encodes CDR1 SNHLY and CDR2 FYNNEI. Here the CDR3 reads CASSEASGPDTQYF. CDR3 bases: TGTGCCAGCAGTGAAGCAAGCGGGCCAGATACGCAGTATTTT.

This clonotype was counted a few times. The V and J genes are TRBV12-5 and TRBJ2-2; 9 bases fit TRBD2. Germline V lookup: CDR1 LGHNT, CDR2 FRNRAP. The CDR3 runs 15 residues. The V and J ends lost 5 bases and 5 bases, in that order; junction bases with no gene match: 6. The CDR3 loop reads CASGTGTSNTGELFF. The DNA of the CDR3 is TGTGCTAGTGGTACCGGGACTAGCAATACCGGGGAGCTGTTTTTT.

The chain combines TRBV11-2 with TRBJ2-7; D unclear. CDR1 and CDR2 from the germline V gene are SGHAT and FQNNGV. CDR3 length: 13 amino acids. The V gene lost 2 bases and the J gene lost 7 bases, with 12 bases spanning the gap. DNA for the CDR3: TGTGCCAGCAGCTTATCGACAATTGGGGAGCAGTACTTC. Protein sequence: CASSLSTIGEQYF.

This clonotype came up a few times. This chain uses TRBV6-1 with TRBJ2-1; D may be TRBD1 (6 bases). V was clipped by 8 bases and J by 9 bases, with 14 bases between them. Per the germline V gene, CDR1 is MNHNS and CDR2 is SASEGT. The CDR3 runs 12 residues. CDR3 residues: CASGTFRGEQFF. In DNA form, the CDR3 reads TGTGCCAGCGGGACATTTAGAGGTGAGCAGTTCTTC.

V and J are TRBV20-1 and TRBJ2-7; 12 positions agree with TRBD2. Germline trimming cut 0 bases from V and 1 base from J; bases unmatched to any gene: 10. CDR1 is DFQATT, CDR2 SNEGSKA, per germline (reference sequence). This CDR3 contains 18 residues. The CDR3 DNA reads as TGCAGTGCTAGAGATCCAAGACTAGCGGGGGAGTCTTCCTACGAGCAGTACTTC. Protein: CSARDPRLAGESSYEQYF.

About this clonotype itself: One end of the junction does not line up with germline, which may come from a read error. V gene TRBV29-1 combines with J gene TRBJ2-5; TRBD2 is a possible D gene (5 bases). The CDR3 totals 13 residues. Looked up from germline, CDR1 is SQVTM and CDR2 is ANQGSEA. The CDR3 here is CNVEGRLQETQYF. DNA for the CDR3: TGCAACGTTGAAGGCCGACTACAAGAGACCCAGTACTTC.

The chain carries TRBV7-9 and TRBJ1-1; D is possibly TRBD1 (6 bases). Trimming removed 4 bases from V and 0 bases from J, with 15 bases in between. CDR3 length: 16 residues. CDR1 is SEHNR and CDR2 is FQNEAQ in the germline V gene (reference sequence). In DNA, the CDR3 is TGTGCCAGCAGCTCGGTGACGGGACACTTGAACACTGAAGCTTTCTTT. Its translation is CASSSVTGHLNTEAFF.

The rearrangement links TRBV12-3 or TRBV12-4 to TRBJ2-7; tentatively, D is TRBD1 (8 bases). V lost 3 bases, J lost 4 bases, and 16 bases lay in between. CDR3 length: 15 amino acids. The CDR3 nucleotides read TGTGCCAGCAGTTTTTCATACAGGGGGGGGTACGAGCAGTACTTC. Translating gives CASSFSYRGGYEQYF.

This chain links TRBV20-1 with TRBJ2-3; D may be TRBD1 or TRBD2 (5 bases each). The CDR3 length is 14 residues. CDR1 and CDR2 from the germline V gene are DFQATT and SNEGSKA (reference sequence). Trimming removed 3 bases from V and 2 bases from J, with 12 bases in between. The DNA of the CDR3 is TGCAGTGCTAGGGCAGGGACGATCACAGATACGCAGTATTTT. Translated: CSARAGTITDTQYF.

The chain employs TRBV7-2 and TRBJ2-1, with TRBD2 matching 8 bases. V shed 2 bases and J 3 bases; nucleotides not matched to a gene: 6. Germline V gives CDR1 SGHTA, CDR2 FQGNSA. The CDR3 spans 16 residues. The CDR3 DNA reads as TGTGCCAGCAGCTTATTTGCCGGGGGGGACTACAATGAGCAGTTCTTC. Encoded protein: CASSLFAGGDYNEQFF. The variable domain in full, with the rest retrieved from reference TRBV7-2 and TRBJ2-1, is GAGVSQSPSNKVTEKGKDVELRCDPISGHTALYWYRQSLGQGLEFLIYFQGNSAPDKSGLPSDRFSAERTGGSVSTLTIQRTQQEDSAVYLCASSLFAGGDYNEQFFGPGTRLTVL.

This clonotype has just a few counts. The chain employs TRBV5-6 and TRBJ1-5; 8 bases map to TRBD1. V shed 0 bases, J shed 6 bases, and the junction held 14 bases outside the gene matches. The CDR3 has 18 amino acids. Germline CDR1 and CDR2: SGHDT and YYEEEE. The CDR3 here is CASSLGQLRGRWGQPQHF. CDR3 nucleotides: TGTGCCAGCAGCTTGGGGCAGCTCAGGGGGCGATGGGGTCAGCCCCAGCATTTT.